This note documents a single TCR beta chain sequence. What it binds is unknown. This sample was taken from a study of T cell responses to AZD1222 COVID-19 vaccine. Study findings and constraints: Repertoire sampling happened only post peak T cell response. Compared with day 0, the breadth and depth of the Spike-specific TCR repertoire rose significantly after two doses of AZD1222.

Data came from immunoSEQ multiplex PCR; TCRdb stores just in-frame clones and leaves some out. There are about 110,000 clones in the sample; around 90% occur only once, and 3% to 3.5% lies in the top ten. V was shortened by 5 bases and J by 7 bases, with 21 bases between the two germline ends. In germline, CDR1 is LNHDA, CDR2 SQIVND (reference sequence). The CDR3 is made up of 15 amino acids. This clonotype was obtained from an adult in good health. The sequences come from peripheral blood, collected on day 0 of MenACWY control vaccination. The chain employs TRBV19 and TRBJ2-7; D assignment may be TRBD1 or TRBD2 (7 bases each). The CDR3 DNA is TGTGCCAGTAGTCCCCCGGGATTCCAGGGGGGGGAGCAGTACTTC. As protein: CASSPPGFQGGEQYF.